One and the same sample provided the 30 T cell receptor beta chains below, sequenced in a study of cytomegalovirus exposure and HLA in healthy donors. It was with 60 Vbeta and 13 Jbeta primers that the PCR ran. Using immunoSEQ multiplex PCR, the repertoire was profiled, and TCRdb retains in-frame clones only, with some absent. The sample includes some 100,000 clones, around 80% of them seen just once. The source material was PBMCs. These receptors came from a female donor in good health and CMV-seropositive.

The chain joins TRBV27 to TRBJ1-1; 11 nucleotides agree with TRBD1. Germline V lookup: CDR1 MNHEY, CDR2 SMNVEV (reference sequence). The CDR3 contains 15 residues. The ends lost 5 bases at V and 5 bases at J; junction bases unmatched: 7. This CDR3 is CASSVGTGGRTEAFF. Here the CDR3 DNA reads TGTGCCAGCAGTGTAGGGACAGGGGGTAGGACTGAAGCTTTCTTT.

This clone was observed a single time. The chain has TRBV5-4 and TRBJ2-3, with 8 bases that match TRBD2. CDR3 length: 14 amino acids. After removal of 4 bases from V and 9 bases from J, the junction contained 10 bases not matched to a gene. The germline V gene has CDR1 SGHNT and CDR2 YYREEE (reference sequence). This CDR3 is CASSGGRGGGTQYF. The CDR3 region has the DNA TGTGCCAGCAGCGGTGGCCGGGGGGGCGGAACGCAGTATTTT.

The chain links TRBV29-1 to TRBJ1-1; 7 nucleotides align to TRBD1. The V segment lost 7 bases and the J segment 0 bases; nucleotides outside the gene matches: 5. Germline lookup yields CDR1 SQVTM and CDR2 ANQGSEA. This CDR3 has 13 residues. The chain's CDR3 is CSAMTGLNTEAFF. CDR3 coding DNA: TGCAGCGCAATGACAGGGTTGAACACTGAAGCTTTCTTT. Drawing the rest from reference TRBV29-1 and TRBJ1-1, the complete variable domain is SAVISQKPSRDICQRGTSLTIQCQVDSQVTMMFWYRQQPGQSLTLIATANQGSEATYESGFVIDKFPISRPNLTFSTLTVSNMSPEDSSIYLCSAMTGLNTEAFFGQGTRLTVV.

V and J are TRBV7-6 and TRBJ2-1; D gene unclear. The ends were cut back, 4 bases at V and 6 bases at J, with 10 bases in the middle. This CDR3 is 13 amino acids long. In germline, CDR1 is SGHVS, CDR2 FNYEAQ. In DNA, the CDR3 is TGTGCCAGCAGCTCCGGGTCTTCCAATGAGCAGTTCTTC. As protein: CASSSGSSNEQFF. Combining the CDR3 with reference TRBV7-6 and TRBJ2-1 gives the whole variable domain GAGVSQSPRYKVTKRGQDVALRCDPISGHVSLYWYRQALGQGPEFLTYFNYEAQQDKSGLPNDRFSAERPEGSISTLTIQRTEQRDSAMYRCASSSGSSNEQFFGPGTRLTVL.

The chain recombines TRBV7-2 with TRBJ1-2, with D tentatively TRBD1 (5 bases). Germline V CDR1 and CDR2: SGHTA, FQGNSA. The CDR3 has 13 amino acids. Between the trimmed V and J ends, which lost 8 bases and 4 bases, there was a span of 14 bases. Here the CDR3 DNA reads TGTGCCAGCGGTATCACAGGTCCCTATGGCTACACCTTC. This translates into CASGITGPYGYTF.

This chain uses TRBV10-1 with TRBJ2-3; possible D gene TRBD2, 5 bases. This CDR3 spans 15 amino acids. The V end was cut by 4 bases, the J end by 1 base, with 12 bases between. Germline V gene lookup returns CDR1 WNHNN and CDR2 SYGVQD (reference sequence). For the CDR3, the DNA is TGCGCCAGCAGTGTATCGCGGGTGGGCACAGATACGCAGTATTTT. Translated: CASSVSRVGTDTQYF.

The sample holds a few counts of this clone. This chain links TRBV4-1 with TRBJ2-7; the match to TRBD2 covers 8 bases. This CDR3 is 15 amino acids long. Per the germline V gene, CDR1 is MGHRA and CDR2 is YSYEKL. J gave up 7 bases and V 4 bases, and 12 bases lay outside the gene matches. CDR3 in amino acids: CASSRGSGSGGEQYF. CDR3 nucleotides: TGCGCCAGCAGCCGAGGGAGCGGGAGCGGTGGGGAGCAGTACTTC.

V usage is TRBV18 and J usage is TRBJ1-6; no definite D call. The CDR3 extends over 17 amino acids. V was shortened by 3 bases and J by 6 bases, with 18 bases between the two germline ends. The V gene's germline CDR1 is KGHSH and CDR2 LQKENI. DNA of the CDR3: TGTGCCAGCTCACCTCGAGGAGGTCAAAGGTCTAATTCACCCCTCCACTTT. This encodes CASSPRGGQRSNSPLHF.

The CDR3 is CASSRGWTGELFF. CDR3 DNA sequence: TGTGCCAGCTCTAGGGGTTGGACCGGGGAGCTGTTTTTT. The chain links TRBV18 to TRBJ2-2, with TRBD1 as a possible D gene (5 bases). This CDR3 has 13 residues. Trimming left V 6 bases short and J 5 bases short, with 10 bases between. Germline V gene lookup returns CDR1 KGHSH and CDR2 LQKENI.

This chain uses TRBV14 with TRBJ1-6; TRBD1 might be the D (5 bases). The length of the CDR3 is 15 residues. Trimming pared 0 bases from V and 10 bases from J, leaving 13 bases between. CDR1 is SGHDN, CDR2 FVKESK, per germline. Here the CDR3 reads CASSQDFGGNSPLHF. The CDR3 DNA reads TGTGCCAGCAGCCAAGATTTTGGGGGGAACTCACCCCTCCACTTT.

The CDR3 bases are TGTGCCAGCTCACCGGGGAGACAGCCCCAGCATTTT. It specifies CASSPGRQPQHF. V usage is TRBV18 and J usage is TRBJ1-5; D remains unclear. Germline loops: CDR1 KGHSH, CDR2 LQKENI. The CDR3 consists of 12 residues. Trimming pared 3 bases from V and 7 bases from J, leaving 7 bases between.

The genes are TRBV19 and TRBJ1-2; TRBD1 matches 7 bases. V trimming: 1 base; J trimming: 8 bases; junction bases outside the gene matches: 1. Germline V CDR1 and CDR2: LNHDA, SQIVND (reference sequence). CDR3 length: 12 amino acids. CDR3 sequence (DNA): TGTGCCAGTAGTATAGGGACAGGCGGCTACACCTTC. This sequence encodes CASSIGTGGYTF.

To note about this clone: One end of the junction fails to match germline, which may point to a read error. The rearrangement uses TRBV7-9 and TRBJ2-7, with 9 bases aligning to TRBD1. CDR1 and CDR2 (germline): SEHNR, FQNEAQ (reference sequence). This CDR3 is 17 amino acids long. The CDR3 bases are TGTTCCAGCAGCTTATCGGAGTCTCGGGACAGGGACGGCGAGCAGTACTTC. It encodes CSSSLSESRDRDGEQYF.

This rearrangement joins TRBV7-6 to TRBJ2-7, with D perhaps matching TRBD1 (5 bases). Looked up from germline, CDR1 is SGHVS and CDR2 is FNYEAQ. With 4 bases removed from V and 7 bases from J, the gap between germline ends came to 17 bases. This CDR3 has 14 residues. CDR3 nucleotides: TGTGCCAGCAGCTCTAGAAGGGGTGAGAGAGAGCAGTACTTC. Protein sequence: CASSSRRGEREQYF.

This chain joins TRBV6-5 and TRBJ1-3; D not resolved. The length of the CDR3 is 14 residues. V lost 5 bases and J 4 bases, leaving 12 bases between the germline ends. Germline V gene data show CDR1 as MNHEY and CDR2 as SVGAGI. This chain's CDR3 is CASSLSGSGNTIYF. The CDR3 nucleotides read TGTGCCAGCAGTCTCTCGGGATCCGGAAACACCATATATTTT.

This sequence joins TRBV5-1 and TRBJ2-1, with D perhaps matching TRBD2 (6 bases). The germline V and J ends were trimmed by 4 bases and 0 bases, with 8 bases remaining between them. The CDR3 is 14 residues long. CDR1 and CDR2 (germline): SGHRS, YFSETQ. The CDR3 protein is CASSRESSYNEQFF. The CDR3 nucleotides read TGCGCCAGCAGCCGGGAGAGCTCCTACAATGAGCAGTTCTTC.

This sequence joins TRBV4-2 and TRBJ2-3; 11 bases fit TRBD2. Losses at the gene ends were 3 bases for V and 2 bases for J; bases not matched to a gene: 1. The CDR3 runs 15 residues. The V gene's germline CDR1 is LGHNA and CDR2 YNFKEQ. CDR3 in amino acids: CASSQGLADTDTQYF. CDR3 DNA sequence: TGTGCCAGCAGCCAGGGACTAGCGGACACAGATACGCAGTATTTT.

This clone was seen just once. J is TRBJ2-1 and V is TRBV10-3, with 9 nucleotides matching TRBD2. Trimming at V came to 6 bases and at J to 4 bases, leaving 7 bases not matched to a gene. From germline, CDR1 is ENHRY and CDR2 SYGVKD. The CDR3 is 15 amino acids. The CDR3 spells CAISEREDYYNEQFF. The CDR3 DNA sequence: TGTGCCATCAGCGAGCGGGAGGACTATTACAATGAGCAGTTCTTC.

The chain combines TRBV18 with TRBJ1-1; the D gene is possibly TRBD1 (5 bases). The V gene lost 2 bases and the J gene lost 5 bases, with 9 bases spanning the gap. This CDR3 is 13 amino acids long. Germline lookup yields CDR1 KGHSH and CDR2 LQKENI. Here the CDR3 reads CASSPWGGTEAFF. The CDR3 nucleotides are TGTGCCAGCTCACCATGGGGCGGTACTGAAGCTTTCTTT.

The CDR3, as DNA: TGTGCCAGCAGCCAAGCAAGGGGACAGATCTATGGCTACACCTTC. Residues: CASSQARGQIYGYTF. V gene TRBV4-2 combines with J gene TRBJ1-2, with 7 bases matching TRBD1. The trim removed 1 base at V and 4 bases at J, leaving 6 bases unmatched. CDR3 size: 15 residues. Looked up from germline, CDR1 is LGHNA and CDR2 is YNFKEQ.

The CDR3 is CASRDKFGGQGNTYGYTF. DNA for the CDR3: TGTGCCAGTAGAGATAAATTCGGGGGACAGGGAAATACCTATGGCTACACCTTC. The V gene is TRBV19, the J gene TRBJ1-2, with 9 bases fitting TRBD1. The V and J ends lost 6 bases and 4 bases, in that order; junction bases with no gene match: 18. The CDR3 covers 18 residues. CDR1 is LNHDA, CDR2 SQIVND, per germline (reference sequence).

The sample holds a few counts of this clone. The chain couples TRBV14 to TRBJ1-2; TRBD1 agrees at 12 bases. Losses at the gene ends were 4 bases for V and 9 bases for J; bases not matched to a gene: 6. The germline CDR1 and CDR2 sequences are SGHDN and FVKESK. The CDR3 loop spans 14 amino acids. CDR3 in amino acids: CASSPGTGGRSYTF. The CDR3 DNA reads TGTGCCAGCAGCCCCGGGACAGGGGGCAGGAGCTACACCTTC.

This clone appeared a single time. The rearrangement joins TRBV4-1 to TRBJ2-1; 15 bases line up with TRBD2. Germline loops: CDR1 MGHRA, CDR2 YSYEKL. The CDR3 runs 18 residues. The V gene end was trimmed by 3 bases and the J gene end by 7 bases; junction bases not matched to a gene: 10. The CDR3 here is CASSHPPGLAGGRNEQFF. The CDR3 DNA reads TGCGCCAGCAGCCACCCACCGGGACTAGCGGGAGGTCGGAATGAGCAGTTCTTC.

This clone was seen once. The rearrangement links TRBV6-5 to TRBJ2-2; a possible D gene is TRBD1 (5 bases). Trimming shortened V by 6 bases and J by 1 base, and 9 bases separated the two germline ends. Germline V gene data show CDR1 as MNHEY and CDR2 as SVGAGI. The CDR3 runs to 14 residues. The CDR3 spells CASRGRVNTGELFF. CDR3 nucleotides: TGTGCCAGCAGGGGCAGGGTGAACACCGGGGAGCTGTTTTTT.

The CDR3 here is CASSGKTTAEQFF. The CDR3 DNA sequence: TGCGCCAGCAGTGGGAAAACGACAGCCGAGCAGTTCTTC. The gene calls are TRBV10-2 and TRBJ2-1; TRBD1 might be the D (5 bases). The CDR3 runs 13 residues. Trimming shortened V by 4 bases and J by 10 bases, and 14 bases separated the two germline ends. The germline CDR1 and CDR2 sequences are WSHSY and SAAADI.

This chain connects TRBV9 to TRBJ2-5; 8 bases map to TRBD2. Germline V CDR1 and CDR2: SGDLS, YYNGEE. V trimming: 3 bases; J trimming: 4 bases; junction bases outside the gene matches: 8. This CDR3 has 15 amino acids. CDR3 amino acids: CASSATGGAGETQYF. The CDR3 DNA follows: TGTGCCAGCAGCGCGACCGGGGGGGCCGGAGAGACCCAGTACTTC.

The V call is TRBV18, the J call TRBJ2-1; D not certain. The CDR3 runs to 14 residues. V was cut by 3 bases and J by 5 bases, with 11 bases left in between. From germline, CDR1 is KGHSH and CDR2 LQKENI. The CDR3: CASSPRTTNNEQFF. DNA of the CDR3: TGTGCCAGCTCACCTCGAACTACCAACAATGAGCAGTTCTTC.

The gene calls are TRBV10-1 and TRBJ2-2; tentatively, D is TRBD2 (6 bases). CDR1 and CDR2 (germline): WNHNN, SYGVQD (reference sequence). The V end lost 0 bases, the J end lost 6 bases, and 14 bases lay between the germline ends. The CDR3 consists of 16 residues. The CDR3 DNA follows: TGCGCCAGCAGTGAGTCACTAGCCCCTCTGGCCGGGGAGCTGTTTTTT. Translated: CASSESLAPLAGELFF.

The chain is built from TRBV29-1 and TRBJ1-5, with D possibly TRBD1 on 6 matching bases. The CDR3 extends over 13 amino acids. Trimming took off 4 bases at V and 3 bases at J, with 10 bases between the two ends. CDR1 SQVTM and CDR2 ANQGSEA come from the germline V gene. The CDR3 DNA sequence: TGCAGCGTTGCGCAGGGGATCAATCAGCCCCAGCATTTT. This sequence encodes CSVAQGINQPQHF.

The gene calls are TRBV19 and TRBJ1-5; TRBD1 is a possible D gene (6 bases). Germline V gene lookup returns CDR1 LNHDA and CDR2 SQIVND (reference sequence). The CDR3 totals 15 residues. V lost 5 bases and J 7 bases, leaving 18 bases between the germline ends. The CDR3 region has the DNA TGTGCCAGTAGTGAGGGACACGGTCAAGGGCAGCCCCAGCATTTT. As protein: CASSEGHGQGQPQHF.